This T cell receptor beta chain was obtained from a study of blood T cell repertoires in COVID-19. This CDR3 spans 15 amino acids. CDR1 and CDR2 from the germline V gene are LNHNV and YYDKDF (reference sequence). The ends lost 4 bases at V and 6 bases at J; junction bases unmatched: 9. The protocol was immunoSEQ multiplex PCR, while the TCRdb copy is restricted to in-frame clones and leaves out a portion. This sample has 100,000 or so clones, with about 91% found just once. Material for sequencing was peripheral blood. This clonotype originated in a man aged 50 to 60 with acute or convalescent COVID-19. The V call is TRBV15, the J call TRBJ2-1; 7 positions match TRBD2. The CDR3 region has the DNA TGTGCCACCAGCACAGCCTCGGGGGGACCCAATGAGCAGTTCTTC. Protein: CATSTASGGPNEQFF.